What follows describes a single T cell receptor beta chain. Trimming took 1 base from V and 2 from J, leaving 15 bases between them. This CDR3 region has 17 residues. The germline gives CDR1 LNHDA, CDR2 SQIVND (reference sequence). The assay was immunoSEQ multiplex PCR, and TCRdb's table has in-frame clones only and misses some. The sample shows about 240,000 clones, about 91% of them seen only once. This entry belongs to a study of blood T cell repertoires in COVID-19. About the research overall: The analysed material was cDNA or gDNA that came from T cells, B-cell-depleted T cells, or PBMCs.

Material for sequencing was PBMCs or T cells enriched from blood (not recorded which). V usage is TRBV19 and J usage is TRBJ1-3; D gene unclear. The origin of this receptor is a woman in her twenties or thirties with acute COVID-19. This chain's CDR3 is CASSIGGRAEAGNTIYF. Written as DNA, the CDR3 is TGTGCCAGTAGTATAGGAGGGAGAGCGGAAGCTGGAAACACCATATATTTT. Based on the CDR3 plus reference TRBV19 and TRBJ1-3, the full variable domain is DGGITQSPKYLFRKEGQNVTLSCEQNLNHDAMYWYRQDPGQGLRLIYYSQIVNDFQKGDIAEGYSVSREKKESFPLTVTSAQKNPTAFYLCASSIGGRAEAGNTIYFGEGSWLTVV.